What follows are 7 T cell receptor beta chains derived from one specimen sequenced in a study of CXCR3-negative and CXCR3-positive naive CD8 T cells. No antigen has been identified for these receptors. Whole-study findings and limits: The TRB CDR3s that CXCR3-positive naive cells carried were more hydrophobic than those of CXCR3-negative naive cells.

5' RACE that incorporated UMI labels was used to prepare the TRB cDNA libraries. TCRdb reprocessed the 5' RACE reads, keeping one entry per CDR3 protein, no DNA. The sample data list 55,000 to 70,000 distinct CDR3 sequences. The sample taken for sequencing was naive CXCR3+ CD8+ T cells from blood. Subset indicated: CD45RO-CCR7+CD27+CD95- naive CD8+ T cells expressing CXCR3 (TNR3+). These receptors were collected from a human donor in good health. Some clones in this sample may be carry-over from other donors' samples.

This chain joins TRBV28 and TRBJ2-3; the TCRdb call, TRBD1, lacks DNA for checking. Germline-derived CDR1 and CDR2 are MDHEN and SYDVKM. The CDR3 is 14 amino acids. This chain's CDR3 is CASSLPGATDTQYF.

The chain carries TRBV7-2 and TRBJ2-7; TCRdb designates TRBD1, a call that cannot be tested without DNA. Germline values: CDR1 SGHTA, CDR2 FQGNSA. This CDR3 spans 14 amino acids. The CDR3 reads CASSLDNQSYEQYF.

This chain joins TRBV28 and TRBJ1-2. This CDR3 is 14 amino acids long. Looked up from germline, CDR1 is MDHEN and CDR2 is SYDVKM. This CDR3 is CASSLGASNYGYTF.

This sequence joins TRBV12-3 or TRBV12-4 and TRBJ1-1; absent DNA, TCRdb's TRBD1 call cannot be checked. This CDR3 region has 15 residues. CDR3 residues: CASSQGQGGNTEAFF.

This chain joins TRBV7-3 and TRBJ2-1; TCRdb's D gene call, TRBD1, goes unchecked for lack of DNA. CDR1 and CDR2 from the germline V gene are SGHTA and FQGTGA. This CDR3 contains 16 residues. The CDR3 reads CASSLTQDRAYNEQFF.

V is TRBV6-2 or TRBV6-3 and J is TRBJ2-1; TCRdb names TRBD1, which stays unverified in the absence of DNA. Germline V CDR1 and CDR2: MNHEY, SVGEGT. CDR3 length equals 15 residues. The CDR3 region is CASSYSPGAYNEQFF.

The V call is TRBV29-1, the J call TRBJ1-3. Germline V CDR1 and CDR2: SQVTM, ANQGSEA. The CDR3 has 16 residues. The CDR3 reads CSVEEYAGRCGNTIYF.